The T cell receptor beta chain described here comes from a study of low-dose radiotherapy and immunotherapy resistance in tumors (dated by TCRdb to the early 2020s). A note on the overall study: Patients in Cohort 1 were given 0.5 Gy per fraction every 2 weeks, and the prescribed total PTV dose was 6.5 Gy. Cohort 2 received 1 Gy per fraction every two weeks, with a total of 13 Gy over 26 weeks. The translational analysis covered eight patients: three from the first dose cohort and the first five from the second dose cohort. Intravenous cyclophosphamide at 200 mg/m2 was administered every two weeks, one day ahead of each radiation and immunotherapy administration. Patients took aspirin 300 mg orally once daily for four cycles, starting on cycle 1 day 1. Nivolumab was administered intravenously as a 240 mg flat dose every two weeks, and ipilimumab was administered intravenously at 1 mg/kg every six weeks. Trial participants were not randomized into treatment groups.

Sample time point, as interpreted from the label and publication: before trial treatment. The donors came from RACIN, which was a single-arm phase I dose-escalation trial that paired nivolumab and ipilimumab with aspirin, low-dose cyclophosphamide and low-dose radiotherapy. Patients with advanced, TIL-negative solid tumors were considered eligible. The sequencer listed for this sample is Illumina HiSeq 2500. First-strand cDNA was synthesized with Superscript III and a set of TRAV- and TRBV-specific primers, covering both TCRalpha and TCRbeta chains. A roughly 22-cycle PCR with Phusion amplified the TCRs, pairing a constant-region primer with the adapter that was attached to the V primers. The MessageAmp II aRNA Amplification Kit was used to amplify the isolated mRNA, with in vitro transcription run for over 15 hours at 37 degrees C. The Dynabeads mRNA DIRECT Purification Kit was used to isolate mRNA for TCR sequencing. Indexed Illumina adapters were added in a second Phusion PCR of 25 cycles, after which AMPure XP beads were used to purify the products. The paper's data handling went like this. Using custom Perl scripts, TCR sequences encoding the same protein were pooled, out-of-frame sequences were removed, and the abundance of each clonotype was computed. Any TCR sequence backed by just one read was left out of the analysis. Among the metrics used to describe the repertoires were Shannon entropy, Gini index, clonality, richness, and the frequency of TCRs shared between repertoires. The public reads were run again by TCRdb, first through fastp at Q25 and then through MiXCR, and only productive beta chains were kept. Rows with one shared CDR3 protein collapse into an entry with the most common genes and DNA. The V and J calls here are based on TCRdb, not the publication. This sample is represented by under 90,000 distinct CDR3 sequences; about 18% of them were singletons. Of the sample, 2.5% to 3.5% falls within the top ten clones.

V and J are truncated by 4 bases and 6 bases respectively, leaving an intervening sequence of 13 bases. Reading the germline V gene gives CDR1 SGHAT and CDR2 FQNNGV. The CDR3 contains 13 residues, cysteine and phenylalanine counted. The entry retains the CDR3 DNA only, 39 bases that are in frame from base 1. This clonotype was detected ten times or more. Which antigen it targets is not known. No base qualities exist here, and no much larger clone lies one base off it. The V and J segments used are TRBV11-2 and TRBJ2-7; the D gene identity is not certain. The source was PBMCs, collected before treatment. This TCR was sampled from a male donor with prostate cancer. The base sequence is TGTGCCAGCAGCTCCGGATGGGTCCGCGAGCAGTACTTC. This sequence encodes CASSSGWVREQYF.